This T cell receptor beta chain was obtained from a study of T cell responses to AZD1222 COVID-19 vaccine. CDR3 size: 12 residues. The V gene lost 2 bases and the J gene lost 3 bases, with 6 bases spanning the gap. CDR1 SQVTM and CDR2 ANQGSEA come from the germline V gene. TCRdb keeps only in-frame clones here, not all; method: immunoSEQ multiplex PCR. The sample has under 150,000 clones, roughly 90% seen once. Material: peripheral blood, obtained 28 days after the second AZD1222 dose. V gene TRBV29-1 combines with J gene TRBJ2-3, with TRBD1 as a possible D gene (5 bases). The sequence came from an adult who received the AZD1222 COVID-19 vaccine. The CDR3 loop reads CSVEQGTDTQYF. The CDR3 nucleotides read TGCAGCGTTGAACAGGGTACAGATACGCAGTATTTT.